The sequence of this T cell receptor beta chain was determined in a study of cytomegalovirus exposure and HLA in healthy donors. As for the study in general: Findings of an earlier analysis included about 120 million unique TCR beta sequences from roughly 200 million T cells.

Whole-study findings and limits: In a later analysis, TCR beta V- and J-gene trimming was associated with a missense DCLRE1C variant. Later analysis indicated greater clonal expansion among HLA-associated TCR beta chains than among equally common other chains.

About this clone: What it binds is unknown.

The CDR3 runs to 11 residues. Germline CDR1 WSHSY, CDR2 SAAADI. V gave up 3 bases and J gave up 7 bases, with 6 bases separating them. Amplification used 60 Vbeta primers and 13 Jbeta primers. Some clones are missing from TCRdb's copy, which holds only in-frame ones; the method was immunoSEQ multiplex PCR. The sample carries fewer than 250,000 clones, roughly 80% recorded once. The V and J genes are TRBV10-2 and TRBJ1-1, with D uncertain. Source material: PBMCs. The origin of this receptor is a woman aged 18-29 years in good health and CMV-seronegative. In DNA, the CDR3 is TGCGCCAGCAGTGATAGCGGTGAAGCTTTCTTT. The encoded protein is CASSDSGEAFF.